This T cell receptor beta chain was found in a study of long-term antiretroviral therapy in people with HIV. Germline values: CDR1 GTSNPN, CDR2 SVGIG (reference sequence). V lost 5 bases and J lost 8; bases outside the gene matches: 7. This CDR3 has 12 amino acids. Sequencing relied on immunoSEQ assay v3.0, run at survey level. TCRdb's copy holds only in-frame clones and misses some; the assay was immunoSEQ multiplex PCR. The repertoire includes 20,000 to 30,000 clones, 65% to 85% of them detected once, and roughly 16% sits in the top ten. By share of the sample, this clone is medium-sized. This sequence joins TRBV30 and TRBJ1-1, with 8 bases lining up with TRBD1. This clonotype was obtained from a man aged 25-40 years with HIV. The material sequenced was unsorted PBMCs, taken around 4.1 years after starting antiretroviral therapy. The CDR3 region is CAWGQGFVEAFF. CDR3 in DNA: TGTGCCTGGGGACAGGGTTTTGTCGAAGCTTTCTTT. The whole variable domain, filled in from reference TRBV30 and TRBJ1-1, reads SQTIHQWPATLVQPVGSPLSLECTVEGTSNPNLYWYRQAAGRGLQLLFYSVGIGQISSEVPQNLSASRPQDRQFILSSKKLLLSDSGFYLCAWGQGFVEAFFGQGTRLTVV.